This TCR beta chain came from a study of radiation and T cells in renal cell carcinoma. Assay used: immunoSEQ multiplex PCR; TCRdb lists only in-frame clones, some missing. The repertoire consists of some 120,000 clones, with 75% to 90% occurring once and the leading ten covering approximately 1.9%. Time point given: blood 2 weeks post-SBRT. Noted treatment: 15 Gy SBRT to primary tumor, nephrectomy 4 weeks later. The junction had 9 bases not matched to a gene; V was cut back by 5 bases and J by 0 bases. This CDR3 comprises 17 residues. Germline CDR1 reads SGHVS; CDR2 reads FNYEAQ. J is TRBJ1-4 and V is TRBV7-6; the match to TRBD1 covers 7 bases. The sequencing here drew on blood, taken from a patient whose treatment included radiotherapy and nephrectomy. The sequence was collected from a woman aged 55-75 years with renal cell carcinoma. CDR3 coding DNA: TGTGCCAGCAGCCCTCAGGGGGGGCATGCAACTAATGAAAAACTGTTTTTT. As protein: CASSPQGGHATNEKLFF.